This note documents a single T cell receptor (beta chain) sequence. CDR3 length: 17 residues. After removal of 0 bases from V and 6 bases from J, the junction contained 10 bases not matched to a gene. CDR1 is LGHNA and CDR2 is YNFKEQ in the germline V gene. The sample originates from a study of blood T cell repertoires in COVID-19. On the study more broadly: Acute-phase and convalescent COVID-19 samples originated in the United States, Italy and Spain. Sample material is recorded as cDNA or gDNA derived from T cells, B-cell-depleted T cells, or PBMCs.

As originally analysed: Reference gene primer amplification gave estimated nucleated cell counts. Here immunoSEQ multiplex PCR was the method, and the copy in TCRdb shows in-frame clones only, minus some. From that table come the V and J calls and clone size; the DNA was used to work out D and trimming. The sample has fewer than 400,000 clones; 85% to 90% are singletons. Followed over time, Seattle patients had been enrolled while infection was active. The material sequenced was peripheral blood. The TCR originated in a woman aged 25-40 years with COVID-19, enrolled during active disease. This chain joins TRBV4-2 and TRBJ2-1, with 8 bases identical to TRBD2. This chain's CDR3 is CASSQDLTGGMGNEQFF. The CDR3 DNA sequence: TGTGCCAGCAGCCAAGATCTAACGGGAGGGATGGGCAATGAGCAGTTCTTC.